The clone carrying this T cell receptor (beta chain) was seen only a few times. A junction end diverges from the germline sequence, so it may reflect a read error. Germline CDR1 and CDR2: SSHAT and FNYEAQ (reference sequence). The CDR3 totals 12 residues. This entry comes from a study of shared clonotypes between healthy human individuals. Genomic DNA (from each subset) was split evenly across several immunoSEQ plates. Sequencing was performed with immunoSEQ multiplex PCR; in TCRdb, only in-frame clones are kept and a portion is missing. The profile shows fewer than 1 million clones, 95% to 97% of them singletons. Cells designated naive CD8 were CD45RO-negative and were positively selected for CCR7, with terminally differentiated effector memory CD45RA+ cells excluded.

Sequenced sample: naive CD8+ T cells sorted from blood. The TCR was taken from a man aged 25 to 40 in good health. The chain uses TRBV7-7 and TRBJ2-7; D could derive from TRBD1 or TRBD2 (5 bases each). CDR3 nucleotides: TGTGCTAGCAGCCCCCCCGAGGGGCCACTCTACTTC. As protein: CASSPPEGPLYF.